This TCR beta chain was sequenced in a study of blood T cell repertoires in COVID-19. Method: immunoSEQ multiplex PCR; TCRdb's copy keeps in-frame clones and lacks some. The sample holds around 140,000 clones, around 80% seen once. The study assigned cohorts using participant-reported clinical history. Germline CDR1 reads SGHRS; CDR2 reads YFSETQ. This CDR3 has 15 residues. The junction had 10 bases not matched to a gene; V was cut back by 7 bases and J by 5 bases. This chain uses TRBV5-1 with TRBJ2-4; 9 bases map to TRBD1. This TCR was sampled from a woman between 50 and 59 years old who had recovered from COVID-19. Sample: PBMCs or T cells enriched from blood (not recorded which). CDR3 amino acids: CASATGGWSENIQYF. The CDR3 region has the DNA TGCGCCAGCGCAACAGGGGGCTGGTCTGAAAACATTCAGTACTTC.